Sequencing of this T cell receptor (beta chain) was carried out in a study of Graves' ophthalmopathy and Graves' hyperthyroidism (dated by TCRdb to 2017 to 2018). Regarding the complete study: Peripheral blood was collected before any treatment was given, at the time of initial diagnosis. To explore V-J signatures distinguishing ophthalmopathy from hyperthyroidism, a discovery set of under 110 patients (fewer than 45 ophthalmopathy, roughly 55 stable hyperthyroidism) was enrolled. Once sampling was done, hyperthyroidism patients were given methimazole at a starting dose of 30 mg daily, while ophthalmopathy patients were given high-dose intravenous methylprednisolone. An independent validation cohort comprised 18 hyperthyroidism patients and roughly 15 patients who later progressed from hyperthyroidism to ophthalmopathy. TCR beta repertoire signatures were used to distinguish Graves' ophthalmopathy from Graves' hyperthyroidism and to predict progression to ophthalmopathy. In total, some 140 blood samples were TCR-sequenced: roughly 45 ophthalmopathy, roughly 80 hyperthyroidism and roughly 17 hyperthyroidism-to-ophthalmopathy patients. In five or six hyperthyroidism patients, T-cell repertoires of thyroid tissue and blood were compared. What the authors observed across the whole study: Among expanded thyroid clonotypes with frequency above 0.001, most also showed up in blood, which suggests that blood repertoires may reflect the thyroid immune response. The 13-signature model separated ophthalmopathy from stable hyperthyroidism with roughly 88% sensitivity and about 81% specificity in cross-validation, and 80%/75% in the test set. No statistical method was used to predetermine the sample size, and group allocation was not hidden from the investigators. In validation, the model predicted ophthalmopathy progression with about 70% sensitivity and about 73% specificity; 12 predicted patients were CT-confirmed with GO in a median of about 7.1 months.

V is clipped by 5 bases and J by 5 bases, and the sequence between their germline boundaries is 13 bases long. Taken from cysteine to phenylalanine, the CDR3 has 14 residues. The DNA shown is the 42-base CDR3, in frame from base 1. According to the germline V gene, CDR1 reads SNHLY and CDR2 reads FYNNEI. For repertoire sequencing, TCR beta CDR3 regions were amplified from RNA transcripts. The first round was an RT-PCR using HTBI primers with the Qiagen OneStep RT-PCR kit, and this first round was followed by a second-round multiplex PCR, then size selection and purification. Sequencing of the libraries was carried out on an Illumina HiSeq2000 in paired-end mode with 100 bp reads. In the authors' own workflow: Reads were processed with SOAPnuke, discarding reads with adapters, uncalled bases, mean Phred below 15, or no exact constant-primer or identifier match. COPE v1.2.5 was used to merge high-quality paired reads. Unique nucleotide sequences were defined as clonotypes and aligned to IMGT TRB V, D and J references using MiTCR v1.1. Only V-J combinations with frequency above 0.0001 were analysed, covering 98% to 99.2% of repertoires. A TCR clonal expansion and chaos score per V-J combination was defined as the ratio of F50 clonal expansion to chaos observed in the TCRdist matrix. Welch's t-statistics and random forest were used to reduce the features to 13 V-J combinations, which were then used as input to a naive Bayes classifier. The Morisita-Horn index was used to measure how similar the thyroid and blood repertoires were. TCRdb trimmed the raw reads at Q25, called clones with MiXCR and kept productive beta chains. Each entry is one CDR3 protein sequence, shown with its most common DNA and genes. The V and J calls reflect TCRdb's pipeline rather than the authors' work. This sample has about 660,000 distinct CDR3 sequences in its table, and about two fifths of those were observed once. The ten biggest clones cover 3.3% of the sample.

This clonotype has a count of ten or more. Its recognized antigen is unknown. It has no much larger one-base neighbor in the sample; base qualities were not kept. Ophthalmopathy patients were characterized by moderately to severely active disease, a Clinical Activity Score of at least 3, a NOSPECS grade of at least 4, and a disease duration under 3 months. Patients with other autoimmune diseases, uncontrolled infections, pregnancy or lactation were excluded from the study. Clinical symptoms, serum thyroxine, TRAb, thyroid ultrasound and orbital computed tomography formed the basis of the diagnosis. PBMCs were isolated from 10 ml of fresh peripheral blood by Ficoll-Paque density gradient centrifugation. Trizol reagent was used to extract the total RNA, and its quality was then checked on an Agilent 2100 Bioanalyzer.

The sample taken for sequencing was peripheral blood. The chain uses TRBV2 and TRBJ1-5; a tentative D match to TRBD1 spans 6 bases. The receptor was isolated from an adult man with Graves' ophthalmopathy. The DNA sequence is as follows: TGTGCCAGCAGTCCCGACAGGTGGGATCAGCCCCAGCATTTT. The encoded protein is CASSPDRWDQPQHF.